The rows below give T cell receptor beta chains drawn from one sample of a study of blood T cell repertoires in COVID-19. The protocol was immunoSEQ multiplex PCR, while the TCRdb copy is restricted to in-frame clones and leaves out a portion. The data hold some 68,000 clones, with less than 95% observed a single time. Sequencing was done on a sample of peripheral blood. The source of these receptors is a middle-aged man with COVID-19, enrolled during active disease. Each CDR3 is given with its conserved first and last residue.

CASSLGVLGQSETQYF TRBJ2-5 TRBV7-9
CASSIATTEAFF TRBJ1-1 TRBV5-8
CASSQEMGLAGFQETQYF TRBJ2-5 TRBV3-1/TRBV3-2
CASSLARPRTSGSSRAYEQYF TRBJ2-7 TRBV5-1
CASSLPREVRDEQFF TRBJ2-1 TRBV7-9
CASSQVGRASNEQFF TRBJ2-1 TRBV3-1/TRBV3-2
CASRGDRGPYNEQFF TRBJ2-1 TRBV2
CASSWGTSGRAYTGELFF TRBJ2-2 TRBV7-8
CASSNTGLADVYEQYF TRBJ2-7 TRBV27
CASSSPGQGSEAFF TRBJ1-1 TRBV28
CASTRDRLYNEQFF TRBJ2-1 TRBV18
CASSFMGGATGELFF TRBJ2-2 TRBV5-1
CASSIRMGQPQHF TRBJ1-5 TRBV19
CASSLAGRPNYGYTF TRBJ1-2 TRBV5-4
CASSSGTSGSTDTQYF TRBJ2-3 TRBV18
CAISEPDRGRTEAFF TRBJ1-1 TRBV10-3
CASSPRTSTDTQYF TRBJ2-3 TRBV3-1/TRBV3-2
CASSTIARTGYVVHGYTF TRBJ1-2 TRBV28
CASSSGVSNQPQHF TRBJ1-5 TRBV27
CASSDTWTEAFF TRBJ1-1 TRBV6-2/TRBV6-3
CASSGQGGSSPLHF TRBJ1-6 TRBV6-4
CASSGQGNTEAFF TRBJ1-1 TRBV2
CASSYSFARGGEQYF TRBJ2-7 TRBV6-6
CASSCLRILTKNIQYF TRBJ2-4 TRBV6-5
CASSRTASNEKLFF TRBJ1-4 TRBV5-1
CATRARRENTEAFF TRBJ1-1 TRBV15
CASSYGTGIFTDTQYF TRBJ2-3 TRBV6-5
CASSPTFSGIHQETQYF TRBJ2-5 TRBV18
CASSVGDRTYEQYF TRBJ2-7 TRBV10-2
CASSEWGTGSTGELFF TRBJ2-2 TRBV6-4
CASSFRLAGANTGELFF TRBJ2-2 TRBV27
CATSRDLASGGLKWNEQFF TRBJ2-1 TRBV15
CATSRDRQGVSFGYTF TRBJ1-2 TRBV15
CASSFGTGYNSPLHF TRBJ1-6 TRBV5-4
CASSEVHSSSGNTIYF TRBJ1-3 TRBV6-1
CAISSTGQDTEAFF TRBJ1-1 TRBV10-3
CASSSGTMVSPLHF TRBJ1-6 TRBV28
CASRGLGEGNTEAFF TRBJ1-1 TRBV19
CAISESNSGTYEQYF TRBJ2-7 TRBV10-3
CASSVISGGSPDTQYF TRBJ2-3 TRBV21-1
CASSQVVQAGGRETQYF TRBJ2-5 TRBV4-2
CASSPSGTGWVEQFF TRBJ2-1 TRBV7-3
CASSFKGPGSTSSGNTIYF TRBJ1-3 TRBV27
CASSLDREETQYF TRBJ2-5 TRBV5-1
CASSPGQDQTYGYTF TRBJ1-2 TRBV7-8
CSVDRGTRTDTQYF TRBJ2-3 TRBV29-1
CASSQQGDYNSPLHF TRBJ1-6 TRBV6-5